This T cell receptor beta chain was recorded in a study of blood T cell repertoires in COVID-19. Overall study context: COVID-19 samples collected from the United States, Italy and Spain covered acute and convalescent phases. PBMCs, B-cell-depleted T cells, or T cells provided the cDNA or gDNA that made up the material.

Clones were sequenced by immunoSEQ multiplex PCR, and TCRdb holds only the in-frame ones, with some missing. The table shows 78,000 or so clones, with about 87% occurring only once. Germline lookup yields CDR1 LGHDT and CDR2 YNNKEL (reference sequence). V dropped 2 bases and J dropped 6; count of bases not matched to a gene: 10. CDR3 length equals 16 residues. Input material: peripheral blood. The sequence was obtained from a woman aged 50 to 60 with acute or convalescent COVID-19. J is TRBJ2-7 and V is TRBV3-1 (or the pseudogene TRBV3-2), with 10 bases lining up with TRBD2. The CDR3 is CASSQSSGRGDVEQYF. CDR3 sequence (DNA): TGTGCCAGCAGCCAATCTAGCGGGAGAGGGGACGTCGAGCAGTACTTC.